A single sample is the source of the 23 T cell receptor beta chains below, sequenced in a study of control samples from healthy donors and cancer patients. Assay: immunoSEQ multiplex PCR; the TCRdb copy retains only in-frame clones and omits some. The sample yields 150,000 to 200,000 clones, about 90% seen once. The specimen was blood. The receptors shown here come from a man between 18 and 29 years old in good health.

The chain joins TRBV10-1 to TRBJ2-7; TRBD1 might be the D (6 bases). This CDR3 has 15 residues. Trimming left V 7 bases short and J 0 bases short, with 16 bases between. CDR1 WNHNN and CDR2 SYGVQD come from the germline V gene (reference sequence). For the CDR3, the DNA is TGCGCCAGCACCCGGACAGAGCACAGCTCCTACGAGCAGTACTTC. Protein: CASTRTEHSSYEQYF.

The chain joins TRBV9 to TRBJ2-3, with 7 positions matching TRBD2. The CDR3 totals 15 residues. CDR1 is SGDLS and CDR2 is YYNGEE in the germline V gene. V lost 4 bases, J lost 4 bases, and 9 bases stayed unmatched. CDR3 residues: CASSLGGGVADTQYF. In nucleotides, the CDR3 is TGTGCCAGCAGCCTCGGGGGAGGGGTGGCAGATACGCAGTATTTT.

The CDR3, as DNA: TGCGCCAGCAGCTGGGGGTCGACTAGAGTCGGGTCTGAGACCCAGTACTTC. Its protein product is CASSWGSTRVGSETQYF. The gene calls are TRBV5-1 and TRBJ2-5; perhaps TRBD2 as D (6 bases). The length of the CDR3 is 17 residues. CDR1 and CDR2 from the germline V gene are SGHRS and YFSETQ. Trimming cost V 3 bases and J 5 bases, with 23 bases left between them.

The chain recombines TRBV9 with TRBJ1-1; TRBD1 matches at 7 bases. CDR3 length: 14 residues. Germline V gene data show CDR1 as SGDLS and CDR2 as YYNGEE. Trimming took 4 bases from V and 6 from J; bases not matched to a gene: 9. CDR3 sequence (DNA): TGTGCCAGCAGCAGACAGGGCAATGTAGCTGAAGCTTTCTTT. It yields the protein CASSRQGNVAEAFF.

The chain combines TRBV7-9 with TRBJ2-5, with a tentative D call TRBD1 (5 bases). This CDR3 is built from 15 residues. The V and J ends lost 10 bases and 1 base respectively, with 19 bases between them. The germline V gene has CDR1 SEHNR and CDR2 FQNEAQ (reference sequence). The chain's CDR3 is CATAPLVRAQETQYF. DNA for the CDR3: TGTGCCACCGCCCCCCTAGTCAGGGCCCAAGAGACCCAGTACTTC.

CDR3 region: CASSPVSKSYEQYF. In nucleotides, the CDR3 is TGTGCCAGCTCACCGGTTTCCAAGAGCTACGAGCAGTACTTC. V usage is TRBV18 and J usage is TRBJ2-7; no clear D. Germline V lookup: CDR1 KGHSH, CDR2 LQKENI. The V end lost 3 bases, the J end lost 3 bases, and 12 bases lay between the germline ends. The CDR3 is made up of 14 amino acids.

The V and J genes are TRBV27 and TRBJ2-1; D gene ambiguous. This CDR3 has 13 residues. Germline V lookup: CDR1 MNHEY, CDR2 SMNVEV (reference sequence). V was pared by 0 bases and J by 6 bases, with 6 bases between. CDR3 sequence (DNA): TGTGCCAGCAGTTTATCTAGCTTCAATGAGCAGTTCTTC. It translates to CASSLSSFNEQFF.

This chain uses TRBV6-1 with TRBJ2-7; D may be TRBD1 (6 bases). CDR3 length: 14 amino acids. Germline lookup yields CDR1 MNHNS and CDR2 SASEGT. Trimming shortened V by 3 bases and J by 6 bases, and 15 bases separated the two germline ends. The CDR3 loop is CASSDSTTGREQYF. The DNA of the CDR3 is TGTGCCAGCAGTGACAGTACAACAGGGCGCGAGCAGTACTTC.

The chain combines TRBV28 with TRBJ1-5; D not resolved. Trimming removed 6 bases at V and 0 bases at J, with 21 bases between. The CDR3 sequence is 18 residues long. Germline CDR1 is MDHEN and CDR2 is SYDVKM. The CDR3 nucleotides read TGTGCCAGCAGCCGTGGGCGGAAACCCCCTTATAGCAATCAGCCCCAGCATTTT. Residues: CASSRGRKPPYSNQPQHF.

The chain couples TRBV30 to TRBJ2-3; TRBD2 aligns across 10 bases. This CDR3 spans 15 amino acids. The ends lost 0 bases at V and 4 bases at J; junction bases unmatched: 4. From germline, CDR1 is GTSNPN and CDR2 SVGIG (reference sequence). This CDR3 is CAWSVPSGGADTQYF. The CDR3, as DNA: TGTGCCTGGAGTGTACCGAGCGGGGGGGCAGATACGCAGTATTTT.

The rearrangement links TRBV7-2 to TRBJ2-5; D gene ambiguous. The germline V gene encodes CDR1 SGHTA and CDR2 FQGNSA. V lost 4 bases, J lost 2 bases, and 8 bases lay in between. CDR3 length: 13 amino acids. The CDR3 loop reads CASSSQGQETQYF. CDR3 bases: TGTGCCAGCAGCTCCCAAGGACAAGAGACCCAGTACTTC.

The chain recombines TRBV5-1 with TRBJ2-3, with 9 bases aligning to TRBD2. Germline lookup yields CDR1 SGHRS and CDR2 YFSETQ. V lost 2 bases to trimming and J lost 4 bases; unmatched junction nucleotides: 8. The CDR3 is 16 residues long. CDR3 sequence: CASSLRSGLAPDTQYF. Written as DNA, the CDR3 is TGCGCCAGCAGCTTAAGGTCGGGACTAGCCCCAGATACGCAGTATTTT.

The chain carries TRBV27 and TRBJ2-6; 7 bases are a match to TRBD1. Germline values: CDR1 MNHEY, CDR2 SMNVEV (reference sequence). Trimming removed 5 bases from V and 1 base from J; junction bases left unmatched: 8. This CDR3 region has 17 residues. CDR3 region: CASSHPQTGSGANVLTF. The DNA of the CDR3 is TGTGCCAGCAGTCACCCACAGACAGGGTCTGGGGCCAACGTCCTGACTTTC.

On this clone itself: The sample contains more than one DNA sequence encoding this CDR3. This rearrangement joins TRBV19 to TRBJ1-5; D might be TRBD1 (6 bases). V lost 3 bases and J 7 bases, leaving 10 bases between the germline ends. Germline values: CDR1 LNHDA, CDR2 SQIVND (reference sequence). The CDR3 has 13 residues. CDR3 coding DNA: TGTGCCAGTAGTATTGGGGGCGGACAGCCCCAGCATTTT. Residues: CASSIGGGQPQHF.

The chain has TRBV3-1 (or the pseudogene TRBV3-2) and TRBJ2-3; D is uncertain. The CDR3 runs 14 residues. Germline CDR1 and CDR2: LGHDT and YNNKEL (reference sequence). V shed 0 bases and J shed 3 bases, with 7 bases lying between them. The CDR3: CASSQDLVTDTQYF. CDR3 in DNA: TGTGCCAGCAGCCAAGATCTAGTGACAGATACGCAGTATTTT.

CDR3 protein: CASSQGASPDLYQETQYF. The CDR3 bases are TGCGCCAGCAGCCAAGGAGCTAGCCCAGATCTATACCAAGAGACCCAGTACTTC. The chain employs TRBV4-1 and TRBJ2-5; D perhaps matches TRBD2 (5 bases). This CDR3 region has 18 residues. The V gene's germline CDR1 is MGHRA and CDR2 YSYEKL. The V gene lost 1 base and the J gene lost 0 bases, with 18 bases spanning the gap.

This clone was detected a few times. The chain employs TRBV27 and TRBJ2-1, with 12 bases aligning to TRBD2. Trimming took 4 bases from V and 10 from J; bases not matched to a gene: 8. Per the germline V gene, CDR1 is MNHEY and CDR2 is SMNVEV (reference sequence). The CDR3 has 15 residues. Written as DNA, the CDR3 is TGTGCCAGCAGTTCGACTAGCGGGGGATCGCACGAGCAGTTCTTC. The encoded protein is CASSSTSGGSHEQFF.

V and J are TRBV3-1 (or the pseudogene TRBV3-2) and TRBJ1-5; no reliable D call. The CDR3 is 14 residues long. Germline V lookup: CDR1 LGHDT, CDR2 YNNKEL (reference sequence). The germline V and J ends were trimmed by 0 bases and 9 bases, with 12 bases remaining between them. The chain's CDR3 is CASSQDTLARPQHF. In DNA form, the CDR3 reads TGTGCCAGCAGCCAAGATACACTCGCGCGGCCCCAGCATTTT.

The chain is built from TRBV11-3 and TRBJ2-3, with D uncertain. CDR3 length: 14 amino acids. Germline-derived CDR1 and CDR2 are SGHNT and YENEEA. Trimming removed 1 base from V and 5 bases from J, with 10 bases in between. The DNA for the CDR3 is TGTGCCAGCAGCTTAGGGCAAACCAGAGATACGCAGTATTTT. Translated, it gives CASSLGQTRDTQYF.

This chain joins TRBV7-3 and TRBJ1-2; D unclear. CDR1 SGHTA and CDR2 FQGTGA come from the germline V gene. V was shortened by 5 bases and J by 4 bases, with 11 bases between the two germline ends. CDR3 size: 13 residues. CDR3 in DNA: TGTGCCAGCAGCCTCGCAACGGGCTATGGCTACACCTTC. Its translation: CASSLATGYGYTF.

Note on this clone: In the same sample, other DNA sequences code for this CDR3. The chain couples TRBV11-2 to TRBJ2-3, with D unclear. V was cut by 0 bases and J by 0 bases, with 1 base left in between. In germline, CDR1 is SGHAT, CDR2 FQNNGV. The CDR3 spans 13 residues. The CDR3 protein is CASSLDSTDTQYF. CDR3 nucleotides: TGTGCCAGCAGCTTAGATAGCACAGATACGCAGTATTTT.

The rearrangement uses TRBV19 and TRBJ2-5; D ambiguous. The CDR3 is made up of 11 amino acids. The germline CDR1 and CDR2 sequences are LNHDA and SQIVND (reference sequence). Trimming cost V 3 bases and J 1 base, with 0 bases left between them. CDR3 loop: CASSIQETQYF. The CDR3 DNA reads as TGTGCCAGTAGTATCCAAGAGACCCAGTACTTC.

The chain couples TRBV5-8 to TRBJ1-3; 7 bases match TRBD1. CDR3 length: 15 amino acids. The germline V gene encodes CDR1 SGHTS and CDR2 YDEGEE. Trimming took 3 bases from V and 1 from J; bases not matched to a gene: 4. This CDR3 reads CASSWGRGSGNTIYF. The CDR3 region has the DNA TGTGCCAGCAGCTGGGGCAGGGGGTCTGGAAACACCATATATTTT.